Listed below are T cell receptor beta chains from one sample, sequenced in a study of early T cells in non-severe SARS-CoV-2 infection. TCRdb reprocessed the 5' RACE reads with MiXCR, giving one entry per CDR3 protein. The profile covers about 48,000 distinct CDR3 sequences, with around 9.1% appearing a single time and about 7.7% taken by the ten largest. The material sequenced was whole blood. The receptors come from an adult who was a healthcare worker with PCR-confirmed SARS-CoV-2 infection or an uninfected control (not recorded which). Both conserved end residues are part of each CDR3. Fields, in order: CDR3 protein, CDR3 DNA, J gene, clone size, V gene, D gene. D genes are given only for firm matches. Some rows have no size entry. The others give once, few or many, or a class for an expanded clone.

CDR3aa: CSAPAGLDTQYF
CDR3nt: TGCAGTGCTCCCGCGGGCTTAGATACGCAGTATTTT
j_gene: TRBJ2-3
abundance: many
v_gene: TRBV20-1
d_gene: NA

CDR3aa: CASSQTGVFTEAFF
CDR3nt: TGTGCCAGCAGTCAAACCGGGGTCTTCACTGAAGCTTTCTTT
j_gene: TRBJ1-1
abundance: many
v_gene: TRBV12-3/TRBV12-4
d_gene: NA

CDR3aa: CSGGLGLEQYF
CDR3nt: TGCAGCGGGGGGCTGGGCCTCGAGCAGTACTTC
j_gene: TRBJ2-7
abundance: NA
v_gene: TRBV29-1
d_gene: NA

CDR3aa: CASSPTGTPGYEQFF
CDR3nt: TGCGCCAGCAGCCCTACCGGGACCCCGGGGTATGAGCAGTTCTTC
j_gene: TRBJ2-1
abundance: NA
v_gene: TRBV4-1
d_gene: NA

CDR3aa: CASSYRGGNEKLFF
CDR3nt: TGTGCCAGCAGTTACCGAGGGGGGAATGAAAAACTGTTTTTT
j_gene: TRBJ1-4
abundance: NA
v_gene: TRBV6-5
d_gene: NA

CDR3aa: CASSPGAASLLNEQFF
CDR3nt: TGTGCCAGCAGCCCGGGTGCGGCTAGTCTACTGAATGAGCAGTTCTTC
j_gene: TRBJ2-1
abundance: many
v_gene: TRBV5-5
d_gene: NA

CDR3aa: CASSQVEGGTYEQYF
CDR3nt: TGCGCCAGCAGCCAAGTAGAGGGGGGGACCTACGAGCAGTACTTC
j_gene: TRBJ2-7
abundance: many
v_gene: TRBV4-1
d_gene: NA

CDR3aa: CASSPEPGGWETQYF
CDR3nt: TGCGCCAGCAGCCCCGAACCGGGCGGCTGGGAGACCCAGTACTTC
j_gene: TRBJ2-5
abundance: large
v_gene: TRBV4-1
d_gene: NA

CDR3aa: CSVEQGDISTGELFF
CDR3nt: TGCAGCGTTGAACAGGGGGATATCAGCACCGGGGAGCTGTTTTTT
j_gene: TRBJ2-2
abundance: NA
v_gene: TRBV29-1
d_gene: TRBD1

CDR3aa: CASSQEGSYNEQFF
CDR3nt: TGTGCCAGCAGTCAGGAGGGCTCATACAATGAGCAGTTCTTC
j_gene: TRBJ2-1
abundance: many
v_gene: TRBV12-3/TRBV12-4
d_gene: NA

CDR3aa: CASGPQGAGNTIYF
CDR3nt: TGTGCTAGTGGTCCGCAGGGGGCTGGAAACACCATATATTTT
j_gene: TRBJ1-3
abundance: many
v_gene: TRBV12-5
d_gene: TRBD1

CDR3aa: CASSAGWGGPREQYF
CDR3nt: TGTGCCTCCTCCGCAGGTTGGGGAGGGCCGCGGGAGCAGTACTTC
j_gene: TRBJ2-7
abundance: many
v_gene: TRBV10-3
d_gene: TRBD2

CDR3aa: CAISEGDSLNQPQHF
CDR3nt: TGTGCCATCAGTGAGGGGGACAGCCTCAATCAGCCCCAGCATTTT
j_gene: TRBJ1-5
abundance: many
v_gene: TRBV10-3
d_gene: TRBD1

CDR3aa: CASSPRDGTEAFF
CDR3nt: TGTGCCAGCAGCCCGAGGGATGGCACTGAAGCTTTCTTT
j_gene: TRBJ1-1
abundance: few
v_gene: TRBV11-1
d_gene: NA

CDR3aa: CASSLSRDYGYTF
CDR3nt: TGTGCCAGCAGTTTATCCCGGGACTATGGCTACACCTTC
j_gene: TRBJ1-2
abundance: NA
v_gene: TRBV12-3/TRBV12-4
d_gene: NA

CDR3aa: CASSSSGTALRLFF
CDR3nt: TGTGCCAGCAGCTCCTCCGGGACAGCGTTGCGACTTTTCTTT
j_gene: TRBJ1-1
abundance: many
v_gene: TRBV7-6
d_gene: TRBD1

CDR3aa: CASSDGDTGELFF
CDR3nt: TGTGCCAGCAGTGACGGGGACACCGGGGAGCTGTTTTTT
j_gene: TRBJ2-2
abundance: many
v_gene: TRBV6-4
d_gene: NA

CDR3aa: CSARSGLMNTEAFF
CDR3nt: TGCAGTGCTAGATCGGGGCTAATGAACACTGAAGCTTTCTTT
j_gene: TRBJ1-1
abundance: NA
v_gene: TRBV20-1
d_gene: NA

CDR3aa: CASSPPERVEQYF
CDR3nt: TGTGCCAGCAGTCCTCCAGAGCGGGTAGAGCAGTACTTC
j_gene: TRBJ2-7
abundance: few
v_gene: TRBV28
d_gene: NA

CDR3aa: CASSSEWGLSEKLFF
CDR3nt: TGTGCCAGCAGCTCTGAATGGGGTTTGAGTGAAAAACTGTTTTTT
j_gene: TRBJ1-4
abundance: many
v_gene: TRBV7-9
d_gene: NA

CDR3aa: CASSFLGTPLHF
CDR3nt: TGTGCCAGCAGTTTCCTTGGAACACCCCTCCACTTT
j_gene: TRBJ1-6
abundance: NA
v_gene: TRBV27
d_gene: NA

CDR3aa: CASHGRGQGAYEQYF
CDR3nt: TGTGCCAGTCACGGGAGGGGACAGGGGGCCTACGAGCAGTACTTC
j_gene: TRBJ2-7
abundance: many
v_gene: TRBV6-5
d_gene: TRBD1

CDR3aa: CASSLGPQGVRTYEQYF
CDR3nt: TGTGCCAGCAGTTTAGGCCCCCAGGGGGTTCGGACCTACGAGCAGTACTTC
j_gene: TRBJ2-7
abundance: NA
v_gene: TRBV27
d_gene: TRBD1

CDR3aa: CASRGGLASPLHF
CDR3nt: TGTGCCAGCAGAGGGGGACTCGCTTCACCCCTCCACTTT
j_gene: TRBJ1-6
abundance: many
v_gene: TRBV27
d_gene: NA

CDR3aa: CASSSDRGTAKNIQYF
CDR3nt: TGTGCCAGCAGCTCCGACAGGGGGACGGCCAAAAACATTCAGTACTTC
j_gene: TRBJ2-4
abundance: many
v_gene: TRBV27
d_gene: TRBD1

CDR3aa: CAWSLYREVGELFF
CDR3nt: TGTGCCTGGAGTCTTTACCGGGAGGTCGGGGAGCTGTTTTTT
j_gene: TRBJ2-2
abundance: many
v_gene: TRBV30
d_gene: TRBD2

CDR3aa: CASSPRATDYEQYF
CDR3nt: TGTGCCAGTAGTCCCCGAGCGACAGATTACGAGCAGTACTTC
j_gene: TRBJ2-7
abundance: NA
v_gene: TRBV19
d_gene: NA

CDR3aa: CASSGFPGQGPNTEAFF
CDR3nt: TGTGCCAGCTCCGGGTTTCCGGGACAGGGGCCAAACACTGAAGCTTTCTTT
j_gene: TRBJ1-1
abundance: many
v_gene: TRBV18
d_gene: TRBD1

CDR3aa: CVSSKEEGVSTDTQYF
CDR3nt: TGTGTCAGCAGCAAAGAGGAGGGAGTATCAACAGATACGCAGTATTTT
j_gene: TRBJ2-3
abundance: NA
v_gene: TRBV21-1
d_gene: NA

CDR3aa: CASSLDSAYYEQYF
CDR3nt: TGCGCCAGCAGCTTGGATAGCGCCTACTACGAGCAGTACTTC
j_gene: TRBJ2-7
abundance: NA
v_gene: TRBV5-1
d_gene: NA

CDR3aa: CASSLETGEAFF
CDR3nt: TGCGCCAGCAGCTTGGAAACAGGGGAAGCTTTCTTT
j_gene: TRBJ1-1
abundance: once
v_gene: TRBV5-1
d_gene: NA

CDR3aa: CASSLGDIGELFF
CDR3nt: TGTGCCAGCAGCTTAGGGGATATCGGGGAGCTGTTTTTT
j_gene: TRBJ2-2
abundance: NA
v_gene: TRBV11-3
d_gene: NA

CDR3aa: CASSDWWGTPNYGYTF
CDR3nt: TGTGCCAGCAGTGACTGGTGGGGGACCCCTAACTATGGCTACACCTTC
j_gene: TRBJ1-2
abundance: NA
v_gene: TRBV6-4
d_gene: NA

CDR3aa: CASSSSGTRNNEQFF
CDR3nt: TGTGCCAGCAGCTCTTCCGGGACTCGAAACAATGAGCAGTTCTTC
j_gene: TRBJ2-1
abundance: many
v_gene: TRBV7-3
d_gene: NA

CDR3aa: CASSLDGMKSDTQYF
CDR3nt: TGTGCCAGCTCACTCGACGGGATGAAGTCAGATACGCAGTATTTT
j_gene: TRBJ2-3
abundance: few
v_gene: TRBV18
d_gene: NA

CDR3aa: CASSEGATEAFF
CDR3nt: TGTGCCAGTAGTGAGGGCGCGACTGAAGCTTTCTTT
j_gene: TRBJ1-1
abundance: NA
v_gene: TRBV19
d_gene: NA

CDR3aa: CASSSGRTNTGELFF
CDR3nt: TGTGCCAGCAGTTCGGGTCGGACGAACACCGGGGAGCTGTTTTTT
j_gene: TRBJ2-2
abundance: many
v_gene: TRBV28
d_gene: NA

CDR3aa: CATSPGGSYGYTF
CDR3nt: TGTGCCACCTCGCCCGGGGGATCATATGGCTACACCTTC
j_gene: TRBJ1-2
abundance: many
v_gene: TRBV12-3/TRBV12-4
d_gene: NA